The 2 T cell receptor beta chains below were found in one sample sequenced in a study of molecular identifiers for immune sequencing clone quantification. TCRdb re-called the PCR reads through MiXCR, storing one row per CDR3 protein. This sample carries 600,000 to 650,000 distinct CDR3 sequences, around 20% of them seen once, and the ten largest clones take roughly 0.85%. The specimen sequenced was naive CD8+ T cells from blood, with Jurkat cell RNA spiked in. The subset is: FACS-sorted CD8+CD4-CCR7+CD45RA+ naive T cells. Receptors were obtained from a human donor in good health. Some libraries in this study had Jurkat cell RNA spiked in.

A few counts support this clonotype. CDR3 amino acids: CASSLGVGGNEYNEQFF. In DNA form, the CDR3 reads TGTGCCAGCAGCTTAGGTGTTGGTGGTAACGAGTACAATGAGCAGTTCTTC. The chain employs TRBV11-2 and TRBJ2-1; D uncertain. Germline CDR1 reads SGHAT; CDR2 reads FQNNGV. The V and J ends lost 1 base and 4 bases respectively, with 17 bases between them. CDR3 length: 17 amino acids.

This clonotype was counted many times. This chain's CDR3 is CASSQSGGLPDTQYF. The CDR3 DNA reads TGTGCCAGCAGCCAAAGCGGGGGGTTACCAGATACGCAGTATTTT. V usage is TRBV12-3 or TRBV12-4 and J usage is TRBJ2-3, with 9 nucleotides matching TRBD2. The CDR3 is 15 amino acids. J gave up 4 bases and V 6 bases, and 8 bases lay outside the gene matches.